Each of the 10 T cell receptor beta chains below was sequenced from the same sample in a study of T-cell reconstitution after alpha-beta-depleted transplantation in children. The library targeted TCRbeta and was prepared with unique molecular identifiers. Each CDR3 protein gets one entry after TCRdb re-called the PCR reads with MiXCR. This table has about a million distinct CDR3 sequences, roughly 29% appearing once. The sequencing used PBMCs, mostly from graft donor cells, collected 360 days after TCRalphabeta/CD19-depleted stem cell transplant. These receptors all stem from a boy younger than two who had a stem cell transplant for SCID, so the T cells may come from the graft donor.

V and J are TRBV12-3 or TRBV12-4 and TRBJ1-4, with D possibly being TRBD1 (5 bases). CDR3 length: 14 residues. The V and J ends lost 5 bases and 1 base respectively, with 8 bases between them. DNA for the CDR3: TGTGCCAGCAGTCGTGGGGGAACTAATGAAAAACTGTTTTTT. This translates into CASSRGGTNEKLFF.

This chain links TRBV5-6 with TRBJ2-7; the D call may be TRBD1 or TRBD2 (5 bases each). The CDR3 length is 13 residues. Germline V CDR1 and CDR2: SGHDT, YYEEEE. The ends were cut back, 3 bases at V and 5 bases at J, with 12 bases in the middle. The CDR3 bases are TGTGCCAGCAGCTACGTGAGGGGCGACGAGCAGTACTTC. Its protein is CASSYVRGDEQYF. Full variable domain (outside the CDR3, taken from reference TRBV5-6 and TRBJ2-7): DAGVTQSPTHLIKTRGQQVTLRCSPKSGHDTVSWYQQALGQGPQFIFQYYEEEERQRGNFPDRFSGHQFPNYSSELNVNALLLGDSALYLCASSYVRGDEQYFGPGTRLTVT.

A few counts support this clonotype. The chain joins TRBV27 to TRBJ2-3; D perhaps matches TRBD2 (6 bases). Germline CDR1 reads MNHEY; CDR2 reads SMNVEV (reference sequence). V gave up 0 bases and J gave up 5 bases, with 9 bases separating them. The CDR3 is 14 residues long. CDR3 protein: CASSLSRGIDTQYF. The CDR3 DNA is TGTGCCAGCAGTTTATCTCGGGGGATAGATACGCAGTATTTT.

This clonotype was observed many times. This sequence joins TRBV27 and TRBJ2-7; 7 nucleotides line up with TRBD2. Trimming at V came to 5 bases and at J to 3 bases, leaving 13 bases not matched to a gene. The CDR3 is made up of 16 amino acids. Per the germline V gene, CDR1 is MNHEY and CDR2 is SMNVEV (reference sequence). This CDR3 reads CASSPSTGLVGYEQYF. Here the CDR3 DNA reads TGTGCCAGCAGTCCCTCAACCGGACTAGTGGGCTACGAGCAGTACTTC.

V gene TRBV9 combines with J gene TRBJ1-2; possibly TRBD1 for D (6 bases). V shed 1 base and J shed 4 bases, with 14 bases lying between them. Germline CDR1 is SGDLS and CDR2 is YYNGEE. The CDR3 contains 15 residues. The CDR3 nucleotides are TGTGCCAGCAGCGTACTACAGGGTTCGGGCTATGGCTACACCTTC. Translated: CASSVLQGSGYGYTF.

The chain is built from TRBV12-3 or TRBV12-4 and TRBJ2-4, with a tentative D call TRBD2 (6 bases). CDR3 length: 16 residues. Trimming stripped 6 bases from V and 1 base from J, with 16 bases between. CDR3 sequence reads: CASSPRAGRAKNIQYF. The CDR3 DNA sequence: TGTGCCAGCAGCCCCCGTGCGGGGCGGGCCAAAAACATTCAGTACTTC.

This clonotype was found a few times. The J gene is TRBJ2-1, the V gene TRBV5-6, with no clear D. CDR1 is SGHDT and CDR2 is YYEEEE in the germline V gene. V was clipped by 2 bases and J by 8 bases, with 17 bases between them. CDR3 size: 15 residues. The CDR3 sequence: CASSFLDLAMDEQFF. The DNA for the CDR3 is TGTGCCAGCAGCTTTCTCGACCTGGCGATGGATGAGCAGTTCTTC.

The chain carries TRBV7-2 and TRBJ2-3; no firm D call. Looked up from germline, CDR1 is SGHTA and CDR2 is FQGNSA. This CDR3 contains 15 residues. V was clipped by 4 bases and J by 0 bases, with 11 bases between them. The CDR3 loop reads CASSYYLTSTDTQYF. Written as DNA, the CDR3 is TGTGCCAGCAGCTACTACTTGACGAGCACAGATACGCAGTATTTT.

The chain links TRBV5-1 to TRBJ2-4; D tentatively fits TRBD1 or TRBD2 (6 bases each). This CDR3 has 19 residues. Trimming cost V 0 bases and J 0 bases, with 19 bases left between them. Germline V gene sequence: CDR1 SGHRS, CDR2 YFSETQ. CDR3 coding DNA: TGCGCCAGCAGCTTGGTGGGGGGCTCTTGGGTAGGAGCCAAAAACATTCAGTACTTC. Translated, it gives CASSLVGGSWVGAKNIQYF.

The chain combines TRBV12-3 or TRBV12-4 with TRBJ2-4; the D call may be TRBD1 or TRBD2 (5 bases each). Trimming pared 6 bases from V and 8 bases from J, leaving 20 bases between. CDR3 length: 15 residues. CDR3 loop: CASRPFGTQKDIQYF. The CDR3 nucleotides are TGTGCCAGCAGGCCCTTCGGGACGCAGAAGGACATTCAGTACTTC.